This T cell receptor (beta chain) was retrieved from a study of CD8+CD57+ T cells in acquired aplastic anemia listed by TCRdb under 2018. Background on the whole study: DNA extracted from sorted CD4+ and CD8+ cells had a mean of approximately 3.4 ug, with a range of about 0.19 to 27.4 ug. A CD8+CD57+ expansion meant a frequency higher than the mean frequency seen in healthy subjects. Results the study describes overall, beyond this receptor: Although 25 to 30 CD8+ CDR3 sequences were shared by patients and controls, these sequences appeared highly expressed in patients and within the immunodominant clones of patients. Between patients and healthy controls, no significant difference in CD8+ Simpson's diversity was found (P=0.060).

Including cysteine and phenylalanine, the CDR3 has 12 amino acids. The kept DNA is CDR3 alone, 36 bases in frame from the first base. Via the germline V gene (reference sequence), CDR1 is SEHNR and CDR2 FQNEAQ. V has 7 bases trimmed and J has 5 bases trimmed; junction bases matching no gene number 4. Expansion of CD8+CD57+ cells had been shown by flow cytometry in the patients chosen for sequencing. Every patient had a diagnosis of severe acquired aplastic anemia based on International Study of Aplastic Anemia and Agranulocytosis and Camitta criteria. No therapy had been received by the patients at the time of blood sampling. The study deep-sequenced TCR repertoires of sorted CD4+ and CD8+ blood T cells from severe aplastic anemia patients and healthy subjects. Patients were enrolled under clinicaltrials.gov protocols 00001620, 01623167, 00001397, 00071045, 00081523 and 00961064 in the USA. Ficoll-Paque density gradient centrifugation was used to isolate peripheral blood mononuclear cells. Before DNA extraction, CD4+ and CD8+ T cells were sorted with FACS or magnetic beads.

This clonotype occurred many times. The specificity of this receptor is unknown. No clone much larger than this one lies a single base away; base qualities are absent. Profiling of TCR beta VDJ combinations and CDR3 sequences used genomic DNA as the template. An Illumina HiSeq 2000 was the platform used for TCR repertoire sequencing. On the study's bioinformatics: TRBV/TRBJ rearrangement plots, CDR3 size and DJ length profiles, and Simpson's diversity index were used to evaluate the repertoires. Whichever DNA sequence was most abundant in the deep sequencing data was defined as the immunodominant clone. CDR3 amino acid sequences were checked for sharing across subjects and were also compared against the VDJdb database and published repertoires. TCRdb handled the public reads itself, with Q25 trimming in fastp and clone calling in MiXCR, and kept productive beta chains. Each CDR3 protein gets just one entry, which takes the most common genes and DNA from the rows behind it. These V and J calls are TCRdb output, not the study's own analysis. The sample table holds approximately 100,000 distinct CDR3 sequences, of which around 62% were seen once. In total, the top ten clones hold 65% of the sample.

Here the chain combines TRBV7-9 and TRBJ2-5; 7 bases in the middle match TRBD1. Input material: sorted CD4+, CD8+, or CD8+CD57+ T cells (not recorded which) from PBMCs. This TCR was sampled from a human donor with aplastic anemia. The DNA sequence reads TGTGCCAGCACGACAGGGTTGGAGACCCAGTACTTC. The encoded protein is CASTTGLETQYF.